This T cell receptor beta chain was profiled in a study of shared clonotypes between healthy human individuals. Clones were read by immunoSEQ multiplex PCR, and TCRdb kept only the in-frame ones, dropping some. This sample has some 2,000,000 clones; 85% to 95% occur once, and the top ten carry roughly 0.13%. Germline loops: CDR1 SGHNT, CDR2 YYREEE (reference sequence). The CDR3 spans 14 residues. The V end was cut by 4 bases, the J end by 1 base, with 11 bases between. The clonotype was recovered from a man aged 18 to 30 in good health. This rearrangement joins TRBV5-4 to TRBJ2-5, with D possibly matching TRBD1 (6 bases). The source material was naive CD4+ T cells sorted from blood. The sample's subset: CD45RA+ positively selected. The CDR3 loop reads CASSDGQPQETQYF. The CDR3, as DNA: TGTGCCAGCAGCGACGGACAGCCCCAAGAGACCCAGTACTTC.